This TCR beta chain was sequenced during a study of blood T cell repertoires in COVID-19. The wider study: Samples of COVID-19 (acute and convalescent) were obtained from the United States, Italy and Spain. Sample material is recorded as cDNA or gDNA derived from T cells, B-cell-depleted T cells, or PBMCs.

With 2 bases removed from V and 0 bases from J, the gap between germline ends came to 8 bases. The CDR3 spans 15 residues. CDR1 is SGDLS, CDR2 YYNGEE, per germline. Sequencing was performed with immunoSEQ multiplex PCR; in TCRdb, only in-frame clones are kept and a portion is missing. The sample lists 70,000 or so clones, around nine tenths occurring once. The TCR sequence derives from a man in his forties or fifties with acute or convalescent COVID-19. The chain combines TRBV9 with TRBJ1-4; D might be TRBD1 (6 bases). Sequencing was done on a sample of peripheral blood. The CDR3 spells CASSVDSSTNEKLFF. CDR3 nucleotides: TGTGCCAGCAGCGTGGACAGTTCAACTAATGAAAAACTGTTTTTT.